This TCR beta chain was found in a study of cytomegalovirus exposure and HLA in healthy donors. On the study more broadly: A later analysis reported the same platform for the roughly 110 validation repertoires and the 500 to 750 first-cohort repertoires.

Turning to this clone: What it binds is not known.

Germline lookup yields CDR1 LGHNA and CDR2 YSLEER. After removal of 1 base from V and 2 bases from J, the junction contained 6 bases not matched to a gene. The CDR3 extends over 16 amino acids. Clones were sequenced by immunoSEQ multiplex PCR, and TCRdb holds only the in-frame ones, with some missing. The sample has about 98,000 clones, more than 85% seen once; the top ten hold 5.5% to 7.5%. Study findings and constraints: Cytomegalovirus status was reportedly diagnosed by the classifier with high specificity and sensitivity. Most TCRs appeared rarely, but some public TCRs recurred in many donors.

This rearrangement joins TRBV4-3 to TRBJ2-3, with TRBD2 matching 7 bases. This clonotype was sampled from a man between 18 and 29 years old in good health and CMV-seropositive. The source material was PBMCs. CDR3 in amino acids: CASSQGPTSITDTQYF. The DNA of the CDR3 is TGCGCCAGCAGCCAAGGACCGACTAGCATCACAGATACGCAGTATTTT.